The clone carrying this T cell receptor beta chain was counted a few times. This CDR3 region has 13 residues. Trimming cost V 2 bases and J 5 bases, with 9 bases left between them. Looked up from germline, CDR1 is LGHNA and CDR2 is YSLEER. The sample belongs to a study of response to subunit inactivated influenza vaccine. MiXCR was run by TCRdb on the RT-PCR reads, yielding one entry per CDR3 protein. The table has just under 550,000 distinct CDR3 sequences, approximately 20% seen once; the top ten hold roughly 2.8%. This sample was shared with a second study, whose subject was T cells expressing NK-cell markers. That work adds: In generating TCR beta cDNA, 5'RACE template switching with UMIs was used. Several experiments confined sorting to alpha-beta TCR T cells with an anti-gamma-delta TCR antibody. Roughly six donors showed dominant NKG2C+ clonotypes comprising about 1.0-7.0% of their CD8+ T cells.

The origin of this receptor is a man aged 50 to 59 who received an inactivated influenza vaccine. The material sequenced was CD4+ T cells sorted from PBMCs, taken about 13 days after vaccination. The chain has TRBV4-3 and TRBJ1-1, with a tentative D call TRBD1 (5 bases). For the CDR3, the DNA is TGCGCCAGCAGCCAAACAGGATGGACTGAAGCTTTCTTT. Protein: CASSQTGWTEAFF.